This T cell receptor beta chain was captured in a study of regulatory T cells in long-lasting Graves disease. The time point denotes: newly diagnosed GD, antithyroid drugs for less than 3 months. PBMC RNA was the source of the TCR library. The CDR3 sequence is 15 residues long. Germline V CDR1 and CDR2: LGHDT, YNNKEL (reference sequence). J was trimmed by 8 bases and V by 6 bases; bases with no gene match: 8. Combining iRepertoire HTBI primers with Arm-PCR of CDR3 regions, the authors built TCR beta libraries. TCRdb reprocessed the multiplex PCR reads via MiXCR and lists one record per CDR3 protein. The sample lists some 500,000 distinct CDR3 sequences, 15% to 20% occurring once. This clonotype was detected only a few times. Antigen: not known. Study conclusions and caveats: It was in persistent disease that TRBV28, TRBJ1-2 and TRBJ2-5 were favored. Thyroid tissue was not studied; only peripheral blood was.

These data are also associated with another study on T cells in Graves' hyperthyroidism and ophthalmopathy. As that report states: Peripheral blood also featured most of the thyroid clonotypes expanded above 0.001. The model predicted ophthalmopathy a median around six months before onset.

The sequencing here drew on peripheral blood mononuclear cells (PBMCs), taken at new diagnosis, from a patient treated with antithyroid drugs. The chain is built from TRBV3-1 and TRBJ2-1, with 12 bases matching TRBD1. This TCR was sampled from a woman in her forties or fifties with Graves disease. The CDR3: CASRRTGTGGYEQFF. The CDR3 coding sequence is TGTGCCAGCAGGCGCACCGGGACAGGGGGCTATGAGCAGTTCTTC.